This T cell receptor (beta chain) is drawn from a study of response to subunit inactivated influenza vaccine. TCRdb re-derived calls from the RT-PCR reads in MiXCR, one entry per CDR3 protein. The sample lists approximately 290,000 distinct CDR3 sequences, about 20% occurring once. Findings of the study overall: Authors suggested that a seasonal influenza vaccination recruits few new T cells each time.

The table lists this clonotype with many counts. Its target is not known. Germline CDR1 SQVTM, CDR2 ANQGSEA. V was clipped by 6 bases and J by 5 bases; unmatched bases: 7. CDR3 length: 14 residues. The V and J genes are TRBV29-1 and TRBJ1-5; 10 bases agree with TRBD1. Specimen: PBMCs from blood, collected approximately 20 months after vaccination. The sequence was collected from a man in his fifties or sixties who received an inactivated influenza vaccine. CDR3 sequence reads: CSVKTGTGDQPQHF. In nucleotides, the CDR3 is TGCAGCGTAAAAACCGGGACAGGGGATCAGCCCCAGCATTTT.